Below are 27 T cell receptor beta chains sequenced from a single sample in a study of spatial heterogeneity in lung cancer. The study's findings and limits: Tumor mutation count correlated with how many alpha and beta TCRs expanded intratumorally.

TCRdb reanalysed the 5' RACE reads using MiXCR and keeps one entry per CDR3 protein. The sample shows around 2,700 distinct CDR3 sequences, approximately 5.1% of them seen only once. The time point is: sample taken at primary tumor resection. Their antigens are not known. The material was lung tumor tissue, obtained at surgery. These receptors were taken from a male donor with early-stage non-small cell lung cancer.

By frequency in the sample, this clonotype is medium-sized. CDR3 residues: CASSFHPGQGQSYEQYF. The CDR3 DNA reads as TGTGCCAGCAGCTTCCACCCGGGACAGGGCCAATCCTACGAGCAGTACTTC. The J gene is TRBJ2-7, the V gene TRBV11-2, with TRBD1 matching 9 bases. The V and J ends lost 3 bases and 1 base, in that order; junction bases with no gene match: 10. Germline assignment: CDR1 SGHAT and CDR2 FQNNGV. CDR3 length: 17 amino acids.

This clonotype has ten or more counts. The chain recombines TRBV5-1 with TRBJ2-4; D is unresolved. Trimming removed 7 bases at V and 8 bases at J, with 13 bases between. Germline assignment: CDR1 SGHRS and CDR2 YFSETQ. This CDR3 region has 12 residues. The CDR3 DNA follows: TGCGCCAGCTCCGATAGAAGGGACATTCAGTACTTC. Amino acids: CASSDRRDIQYF. The variable domain in full, with the rest retrieved from reference TRBV5-1 and TRBJ2-4, is KAGVTQTPRYLIKTRGQQVTLSCSPISGHRSVSWYQQTPGQGLQFLFEYFSETQRNKGNFPGRFSGRQFSNSRSEMNVSTLELGDSALYLCASSDRRDIQYFGAGTRLSVL.

There are many counts of this clonotype. The chain uses TRBV7-8 and TRBJ1-1; TRBD1 matches 7 bases. This CDR3 region has 15 residues. Germline V lookup: CDR1 SGHVS, CDR2 FQNEAQ. Trimming cost V 4 bases and J 1 base; bases outside gene matches: 6. Here the CDR3 reads CASSSLTGKNTEAFF. In DNA form, the CDR3 reads TGTGCCAGCAGCTCCCTGACAGGGAAGAACACTGAAGCTTTCTTT. The whole variable domain, remainder taken from reference TRBV7-8 and TRBJ1-1, is GAGVSQSPRYKVAKRGQDVALRCDPISGHVSLFWYQQALGQGPEFLTYFQNEAQLDKSGLPSDRFFAERPEGSVSTLKIQRTQQEDSAVYLCASSSLTGKNTEAFFGQGTRLTVV.

In this sample, this clonotype is medium-sized. The chain employs TRBV5-1 and TRBJ2-3, with D perhaps TRBD2 (5 bases). Trimming left V 0 bases short and J 0 bases short, with 5 bases between. The germline gives CDR1 SGHRS, CDR2 YFSETQ. This CDR3 contains 14 residues. The CDR3 nucleotides read TGCGCCAGCAGCTTGGGGGAGAGCACAGATACGCAGTATTTT. Translated: CASSLGESTDTQYF.

The chain links TRBV6-6 to TRBJ1-1; TRBD1 is a possible D gene (5 bases). V was pared by 3 bases and J by 4 bases, with 12 bases between. The germline CDR1 and CDR2 sequences are MNHNY and SVGAGI (reference sequence). This CDR3 is built from 14 residues. CDR3 nucleotide sequence: TGTGCCAGCAGTTATGAGGAGAGGGGCACTGAAGCTTTCTTT. Encoded protein: CASSYEERGTEAFF.

This clonotype was counted at least ten times. The chain uses TRBV5-6 and TRBJ2-2, with 9 bases matching TRBD2. The V segment lost 5 bases and the J segment 2 bases; nucleotides outside the gene matches: 1. CDR1 is SGHDT and CDR2 is YYEEEE in the germline V gene. CDR3 length: 14 residues. CDR3 amino acids: CASRAGGNTGELFF. The CDR3, as DNA: TGTGCCAGCAGAGCGGGGGGAAACACCGGGGAGCTGTTTTTT.

By share, this clonotype counts as medium-sized. CDR3 sequence (DNA): TGTGCCAGCAAGGCCGGGAACACCGGGGAGCTGTTTTTT. Its protein product is CASKAGNTGELFF. V usage is TRBV12-3 or TRBV12-4 and J usage is TRBJ2-2; D is undetermined. This CDR3 has 13 amino acids. V lost 7 bases to trimming and J lost 1 base, with 7 bases between them.

This clonotype was recorded a few times. The V call is TRBV6-2 or TRBV6-3, the J call TRBJ1-1; 8 nucleotides line up with TRBD1. The germline gives CDR1 MNHEY, CDR2 SVGEGT. The length of the CDR3 is 13 residues. With V trimmed by 7 bases and J by 4 bases, 5 bases remained unmatched. CDR3 DNA sequence: TGTGCCAGCAAATGGACAGGGACCACTGAAGCTTTCTTT. It specifies CASKWTGTTEAFF.

This clonotype is labeled as medium-sized (0.01 to 0.1%). The chain employs TRBV30 and TRBJ2-3; unclear D gene. In germline, CDR1 is GTSNPN, CDR2 SVGIG (reference sequence). The CDR3 loop spans 11 amino acids. V was clipped by 1 base and J by 5 bases, with 4 bases between them. This CDR3 is CAWSAGDTQYF. The CDR3 nucleotides are TGTGCCTGGAGTGCAGGAGATACGCAGTATTTT.

This clonotype was recorded at least ten times. The chain is built from TRBV18 and TRBJ1-5, with TRBD1 matching 8 bases. Germline CDR1 is KGHSH and CDR2 is LQKENI. The junction had 7 bases not matched to a gene; V was cut back by 5 bases and J by 7 bases. The CDR3 length is 14 residues. CDR3 DNA sequence: TGTGCCAGCTCATACACAGGGGGACGACAGCCCCAGCATTTT. Translating gives CASSYTGGRQPQHF.

There are many counts of this clonotype. V is TRBV7-2 and J is TRBJ2-7; no definite D call. V was clipped by 6 bases and J by 3 bases, with 21 bases between them. The CDR3 is made up of 16 amino acids. Germline V gene sequence: CDR1 SGHTA, CDR2 FQGNSA. The CDR3 loop is CASSPGVLTGLYEQYF. The CDR3 nucleotides read TGTGCCAGCAGTCCAGGCGTGCTCACCGGGCTCTACGAGCAGTACTTC.

This clonotype occurred a few times. The chain has TRBV7-9 and TRBJ2-7; D call uncertain. Germline assignment: CDR1 SEHNR and CDR2 FQNEAQ (reference sequence). The CDR3 extends over 14 amino acids. The germline V and J ends were trimmed by 5 bases and 5 bases, with 16 bases remaining between them. In nucleotides, the CDR3 is TGTGCCAGCAGCCTTGAACTGCGCCGGGACGAGCAGTACTTC. Amino acid sequence: CASSLELRRDEQYF.

By share, this clonotype counts as medium-sized. The V call is TRBV29-1, the J call TRBJ2-7; the D is unclear. V was cut by 1 base and J by 7 bases, with 8 bases left in between. This CDR3 spans 11 amino acids. The germline V gene encodes CDR1 SQVTM and CDR2 ANQGSEA. CDR3 DNA sequence: TGCAGCGTTGAAGTGGCGAGGGAGCAGTACTTC. Protein product: CSVEVAREQYF.

Within the sample, this clonotype is medium-sized (0.01 to 0.1%). In nucleotides, the CDR3 is TGTGCCAGTAGTAGGTGGACTAGCGGGACTCAAGAGACCCAGTACTTC. This sequence encodes CASSRWTSGTQETQYF. The chain is built from TRBV19 and TRBJ2-5; 12 bases are shared with TRBD2. The CDR3 runs 16 residues. The trim removed 4 bases at V and 2 bases at J, leaving 5 bases unmatched. Germline V CDR1 and CDR2: LNHDA, SQIVND (reference sequence).

By proportion, this clonotype is medium-sized. This chain connects TRBV20-1 to TRBJ2-7; D remains ambiguous. CDR1 and CDR2 (germline): DFQATT, SNEGSKA (reference sequence). The CDR3 consists of 14 residues. V gave up 3 bases and J gave up 0 bases, with 12 bases separating them. Here the CDR3 DNA reads TGCAGTGCTAGTTCCACGACGGCCTCCTACGAGCAGTACTTC. Its protein product is CSASSTTASYEQYF.

By frequency in the sample, this clonotype is medium-sized. The chain is built from TRBV20-1 and TRBJ1-2; D unresolved. The length of the CDR3 is 12 residues. V was pared by 3 bases and J by 5 bases, with 10 bases between. Germline CDR1 and CDR2: DFQATT and SNEGSKA (reference sequence). The CDR3 here is CSASYGDYGYTF. CDR3 DNA sequence: TGCAGTGCTAGTTACGGGGATTATGGCTACACCTTC.

This clonotype is medium-sized (0.01 to 0.1%) within its sample. The gene calls are TRBV6-5 and TRBJ2-1, with D possibly being TRBD2 (5 bases). The germline V and J ends were trimmed by 6 bases and 7 bases, with 16 bases remaining between them. The CDR3 consists of 14 residues. Per germline, CDR1 MNHEY and CDR2 SVGAGI. This CDR3 is CASSRPGERNEQFF. CDR3 bases: TGTGCCAGCAGCAGGCCTGGGGAGAGGAATGAGCAGTTCTTC.

There are many counts of this clonotype. The chain is built from TRBV20-1 and TRBJ1-2; maybe TRBD1 (6 bases). The V gene lost 5 bases and the J gene lost 4 bases, with 20 bases spanning the gap. Per the germline V gene, CDR1 is DFQATT and CDR2 is SNEGSKA (reference sequence). The CDR3 is made up of 15 amino acids. The CDR3 region is CSASHPDRMSYGYTF. As DNA, the CDR3 is TGCAGTGCTTCCCACCCGGACAGAATGTCCTATGGCTACACCTTC.

In its sample, this clonotype is large (0.1 to 1%). CDR3 in DNA: TGTGCCAGCAGCCCACCCTCCGGGACAGGGCTCACCGGGGAGCTGTTTTTT. This encodes CASSPPSGTGLTGELFF. V is TRBV12-3 or TRBV12-4 and J is TRBJ2-2; 9 nucleotides agree with TRBD1. The CDR3 is made up of 17 amino acids. V shed 6 bases and J 4 bases; nucleotides not matched to a gene: 12.

Ten or more counts support this clonotype. The V call is TRBV7-2, the J call TRBJ2-4; D might be TRBD1 (5 bases). The V and J ends lost 3 bases and 8 bases respectively, with 11 bases between them. This CDR3 contains 13 residues. Germline lookup yields CDR1 SGHTA and CDR2 FQGNSA. The CDR3 sequence is CASSLSGRDIQYF. CDR3 in DNA: TGTGCCAGCAGCTTGTCAGGGCGCGACATTCAGTACTTC.

This clonotype rates as medium-sized. The chain carries TRBV28 and TRBJ2-3; no firm D call. The CDR3 is 15 amino acids. V dropped 5 bases and J dropped 0 bases, with 12 bases sitting between them. Germline V gene lookup returns CDR1 MDHEN and CDR2 SYDVKM. The CDR3 DNA follows: TGTGCCAGCAGTCCTAGTGGACCTAGCACAGATACGCAGTATTTT. Protein: CASSPSGPSTDTQYF. Complete variable domain (other parts from reference TRBV28 and TRBJ2-3): DVKVTQSSRYLVKRTGEKVFLECVQDMDHENMFWYRQDPGLGLRLIYFSYDVKMKEKGDIPEGYSVSREKKERFSLILESASTNQTSMYLCASSPSGPSTDTQYFGPGTRLTVL.

By share, this clonotype counts as large. V gene TRBV19 combines with J gene TRBJ1-5, with 9 nucleotides matching TRBD1. Germline CDR1 reads LNHDA; CDR2 reads SQIVND (reference sequence). V dropped 4 bases and J dropped 4; count of bases not matched to a gene: 11. The CDR3 sequence is 17 residues long. CDR3 DNA: TGTGCCAGTAGTAATGGGGCCTCCGGGACAGGGAATCAGCCCCAGCATTTT. This gives the protein CASSNGASGTGNQPQHF.

This clonotype has ten or more counts. The gene calls are TRBV3-1 and TRBJ2-1, with 9 bases lining up with TRBD2. The J segment lost 7 bases and the V segment lost 4 bases, leaving 11 bases of the junction unmatched. Per germline, CDR1 LGHDT and CDR2 YNNKEL (reference sequence). The CDR3 consists of 16 residues. The CDR3 here is CASSLLRGSGGNEQFF. The CDR3 DNA reads as TGTGCCAGCAGCCTCCTTAGGGGTAGCGGGGGTAATGAGCAGTTCTTC.

This clonotype is medium-sized in the sample. This chain connects TRBV18 to TRBJ2-1; 9 bases match TRBD1. The CDR3 loop spans 15 amino acids. Trimming removed 6 bases from V and 4 bases from J; junction bases left unmatched: 7. The germline CDR1 and CDR2 sequences are KGHSH and LQKENI. The CDR3 region has the DNA TGTGCCAGCTCTTCTACAGGGGGCAGGTACAATGAGCAGTTCTTC. This translates into CASSSTGGRYNEQFF.

The V call is TRBV12-3 or TRBV12-4, the J call TRBJ2-1, with TRBD1 identical over 10 bases. The CDR3 sequence is 15 residues long. Trimming cost V 7 bases and J 10 bases; bases outside gene matches: 13. CDR3 residues: CASKMTGGVSHEQFF. CDR3 bases: TGTGCCAGCAAAATGACAGGGGGCGTAAGCCACGAGCAGTTCTTC.

By its share, this clonotype is medium-sized. The V and J genes are TRBV7-2 and TRBJ2-1; D gene ambiguous. This CDR3 has 13 amino acids. CDR1 and CDR2 from the germline V gene are SGHTA and FQGNSA. The ends were cut back, 0 bases at V and 5 bases at J, with 5 bases in the middle. The CDR3 loop reads CASSLAGNNEQFF. In DNA form, the CDR3 reads TGTGCCAGCAGCTTAGCTGGTAACAATGAGCAGTTCTTC.

This clonotype was recorded at least ten times. The chain joins TRBV2 to TRBJ2-3; TRBD2 is a possible D gene (6 bases). Germline V CDR1 and CDR2: SNHLY, FYNNEI. There are 12 residues in the CDR3. Trimming removed 8 bases from V and 2 bases from J, with 8 bases in between. This CDR3 is CASGGNTDTQYF. For the CDR3, the DNA is TGTGCCAGCGGGGGGAACACAGATACGCAGTATTTT.